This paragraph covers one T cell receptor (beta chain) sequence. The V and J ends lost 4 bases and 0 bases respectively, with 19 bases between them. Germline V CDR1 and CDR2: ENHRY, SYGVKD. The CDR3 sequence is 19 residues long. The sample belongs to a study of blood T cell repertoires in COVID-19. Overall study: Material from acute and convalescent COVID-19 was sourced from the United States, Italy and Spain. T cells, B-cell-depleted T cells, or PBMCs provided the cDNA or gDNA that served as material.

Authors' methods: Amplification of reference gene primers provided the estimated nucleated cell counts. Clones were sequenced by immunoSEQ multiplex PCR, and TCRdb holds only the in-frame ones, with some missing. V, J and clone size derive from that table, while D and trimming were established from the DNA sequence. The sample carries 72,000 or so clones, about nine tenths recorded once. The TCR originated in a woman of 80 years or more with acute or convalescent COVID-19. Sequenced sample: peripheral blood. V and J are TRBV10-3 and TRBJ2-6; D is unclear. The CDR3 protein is CAISADRLYSSSGANVLTF. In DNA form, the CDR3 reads TGTGCCATCAGTGCGGATAGGCTATACAGCAGCTCTGGGGCCAACGTCCTGACTTTC.